Following are 2 T cell receptor beta chains from one sample sequenced in a study of cytomegalovirus exposure and HLA in healthy donors. The primer mix had 60 Vbeta and 13 Jbeta primers. Only in-frame clones appear in the TCRdb table, and some are missing; sequencing was by immunoSEQ multiplex PCR. The sample has under 200,000 clones; around 77% are singletons. The source material was PBMCs. The origin of the receptors is a woman in her twenties or thirties in good health and CMV-seronegative.

The rearrangement links TRBV30 to TRBJ2-7, with 11 bases identical to TRBD1. V was clipped by 5 bases and J by 3 bases; unmatched bases: 9. The CDR3 is 15 amino acids. The germline CDR1 and CDR2 sequences are GTSNPN and SVGIG (reference sequence). CDR3 amino acids: CAWGDTGTGGYEQYF. DNA for the CDR3: TGTGCCTGGGGAGACACCGGGACAGGGGGCTACGAGCAGTACTTC.

This chain joins TRBV6-5 and TRBJ1-1; tentatively, D is TRBD1 (6 bases). V lost 6 bases and J 0 bases, leaving 11 bases between the germline ends. CDR1 and CDR2 from the germline V gene are MNHEY and SVGAGI. The CDR3 is 14 amino acids. The CDR3 protein is CASSPQGLNTEAFF. CDR3 in DNA: TGTGCCAGCAGCCCACAGGGACTGAACACTGAAGCTTTCTTT.